This T cell receptor (beta chain) was profiled in a study of Ad26.COV2.S vaccination and SARS-CoV-2 variants. The wider study: It was the COV1001 Ad26.COV2.S trial arm that included the donor. General study results and limits: Vaccinated individuals (as opposed to placebo recipients) had higher spike-specific TCR breadth.

Notes on this clone: Its antigen remains unknown.

The assay was immunoSEQ multiplex PCR, and TCRdb's table has in-frame clones only and misses some. The sample comprises around 370,000 clones, approximately 84% of which are singletons, and 3% to 4% rests with the top ten. Treatment meaning: 15 to 20 received Ad26.COV2.S at low or high dose, single or two shots; 5 received placebo; per-sample allocation not given. Sampling was performed 63 days after the first vaccine or placebo injection. This receptor was taken from a person aged 18-65 years who received the Ad26.COV2.S COVID-19 vaccine or a placebo. This specimen was peripheral blood, taken in a trial of Ad26.COV2.S vaccine versus placebo.

CDR3 residues: CSGSGANYGYTF. CDR3 coding DNA: TGCAGCGGGTCAGGGGCCAACTATGGCTACACCTTC. This chain connects TRBV29-1 to TRBJ1-2, with a weak D call TRBD1 (6 bases). This CDR3 has 12 residues. V was trimmed by 7 bases and J by 2 bases, leaving 11 bases between them. Germline V gene lookup returns CDR1 SQVTM and CDR2 ANQGSEA.